Listed below are T cell receptor beta chains from one sample, sequenced in a study of regulatory T cells. Sequencing was performed with immunoSEQ multiplex PCR; in TCRdb, only in-frame clones are kept and a portion is missing. The sample lists approximately 10,000 clones, over 70% occurring once. The specimen was CD8+ T cells sorted from blood. Source of these receptors: a person aged 18-29 years with CD3G deficiency. CDR3s include the opening cysteine and the closing phenylalanine or tryptophan. The D gene is left open where the match is weak. The listing skips clone size in some rows; elsewhere it reads once, few, many or a size class.

clone_size d_call j_call v_call cdr3_aa cdr3_nt
once . TRBJ1-2 TRBV9 CASSVAPGNYGYTF TGTGCCAGCAGCGTAGCCCCCGGCAACTATGGCTACACCTTC
. . TRBJ1-1 TRBV4-1 CASSQGSGGEAFF TGCGCCAGCAGCCAAGGGTCCGGGGGTGAAGCTTTCTTT
. . TRBJ2-5 TRBV5-1 CASSLLDGSQETQYF TGCGCCAGCAGCCTCCTGGACGGAAGCCAAGAGACCCAGTACTTC
. . TRBJ1-1 TRBV6-6 CASSYKGRDTEAFF TGTGCCAGCAGTTACAAAGGCAGGGACACTGAAGCTTTCTTT
. . TRBJ2-3 TRBV21-1 CASSKVGDTQYF TGTGCCAGCAGCAAAGTGGGAGATACGCAGTATTTT
. . TRBJ2-1 TRBV28 CASSIGANNEQFF TGTGCCAGCAGTATCGGGGCAAACAATGAGCAGTTCTTC
. TRBD1 TRBJ2-7 TRBV11-2 CASSLGTGVYEQYF TGTGCCAGCAGCCTCGGGACAGGGGTCTACGAGCAGTACTTC
. . TRBJ2-7 TRBV28 CASSRGGHPLEQYF TGTGCCAGCTCTAGGGGGGGACACCCTCTCGAGCAGTACTTC
. . TRBJ2-5 TRBV7-9 CASSLAYNGLETQYF TGTGCCAGCAGCTTAGCGTATAACGGGTTGGAGACCCAGTACTTC
. . TRBJ2-6 TRBV10-3 CAISDPNSGANVLTF TGTGCCATCAGTGATCCGAACTCTGGGGCCAACGTCCTGACTTTC
. . TRBJ2-7 TRBV28 CASSFTYRGGTMAYEQYF TGTGCCAGCAGTTTTACGTACAGGGGGGGGACCATGGCCTACGAGCAGTACTTC